This T cell receptor (beta chain) was captured in a study of blood T cell repertoires in COVID-19. Background on the study: Both acute and convalescent COVID-19 samples were obtained from the United States, Italy and Spain. In each case, the material was cDNA or gDNA derived from T cells, B-cell-depleted T cells, or PBMCs.

This CDR3 region has 13 residues. Germline CDR1 reads MDHEN; CDR2 reads SYDVKM. V was clipped by 5 bases and J by 11 bases; unmatched bases: 11. The authors' processing: Amplification of reference gene primers provided the estimated nucleated cell counts. Here immunoSEQ multiplex PCR was the method, and the copy in TCRdb shows in-frame clones only, minus some. That table gives V, J and clone size, and the DNA gave D and trimming. There are about 52,000 clones in the sample; 85% occur only once, and 10% lies in the top ten. This clone has only a few counts. Input material: peripheral blood. The sequence came from a human donor in a cohort sampled during active COVID-19. V usage is TRBV28 and J usage is TRBJ1-1, with 7 bases identical to TRBD1. Here the CDR3 reads CASSPLQARGAFF. CDR3 nucleotide sequence: TGTGCCAGCAGTCCGCTTCAGGCCAGGGGGGCTTTCTTT.